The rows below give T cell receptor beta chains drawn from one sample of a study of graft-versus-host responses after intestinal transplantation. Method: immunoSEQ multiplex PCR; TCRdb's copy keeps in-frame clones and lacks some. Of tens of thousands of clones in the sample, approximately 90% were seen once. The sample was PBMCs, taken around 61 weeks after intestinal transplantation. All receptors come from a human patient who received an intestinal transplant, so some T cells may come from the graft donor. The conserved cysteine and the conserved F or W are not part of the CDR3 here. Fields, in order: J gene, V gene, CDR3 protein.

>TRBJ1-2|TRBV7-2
ASSIDTGGNYGYT
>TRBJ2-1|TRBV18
ASSGSMDNEQF
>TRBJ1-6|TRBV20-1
SAGPNTLH
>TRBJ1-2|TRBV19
ASSLEGNYGYT
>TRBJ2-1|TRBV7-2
ASSLENRGQF
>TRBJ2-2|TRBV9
ASSGPMGAGELF
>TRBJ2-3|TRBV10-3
AISESGLATDTQY
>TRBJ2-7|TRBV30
AWSQYRGEQY
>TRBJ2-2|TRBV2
ASSPSGRWTGELF
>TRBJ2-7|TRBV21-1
ASSKELRGGRWARKRESYEQY
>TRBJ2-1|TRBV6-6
ASSNSAGGDNEQF
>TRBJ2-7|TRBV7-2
ASSPQALYEQY
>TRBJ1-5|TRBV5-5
ASSLAEGAGGGGNQPQH
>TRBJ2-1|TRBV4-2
ASSLRLAENEQF
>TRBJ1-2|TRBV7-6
ASSPRGGYGYT
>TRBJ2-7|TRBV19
ASSPPGGINEQY